The clone carrying this T cell receptor (beta chain) was seen once. The antigen is undetermined. These data belong to a study of T cell repertoires in cytomegalovirus infection. Study in general: Shared public TCR beta signatures pointed to both CMV infection and a matching HLA type.

TCRdb redid the calling of the reads with MiXCR, one entry per CDR3 protein. The sample records about 130,000 distinct CDR3 sequences, 20% to 30% being singletons. This receptor was taken from a human donor in good health (CMV status not recorded). Some clones in this sample may be carry-over from other donors' samples. Sequencing was done on a sample of PBMCs, sequenced either directly or after in vitro stimulation (not recorded which).

CDR3 nucleotide sequence: TGCAGCGTTTCGACAGGGGTAACTAATGAAAAACTGTTTTTT. It is translated as CSVSTGVTNEKLFF. The V call is TRBV29-1, the J call TRBJ1-4; 8 bases are a match to TRBD1. This CDR3 comprises 14 residues. The junction had 3 bases not matched to a gene; V was cut back by 5 bases and J by 1 base. The germline V gene has CDR1 SQVTM and CDR2 ANQGSEA.